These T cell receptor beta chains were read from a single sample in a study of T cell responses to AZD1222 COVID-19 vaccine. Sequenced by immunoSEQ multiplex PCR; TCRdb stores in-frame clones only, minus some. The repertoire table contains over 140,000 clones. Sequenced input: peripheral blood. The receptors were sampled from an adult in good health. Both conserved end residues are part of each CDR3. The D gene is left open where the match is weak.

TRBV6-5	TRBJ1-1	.	CASSRDTEAFF	TGTGCCAGCAGTCGGGACACTGAAGCTTTCTTT
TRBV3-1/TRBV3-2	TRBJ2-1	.	CASSQVPRAGSYNEQFF	TGTGCCAGCAGCCAAGTTCCCCGGGCAGGGTCCTACAATGAGCAGTTCTTC
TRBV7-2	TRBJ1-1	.	CASSLLVTGGLKDTEAFF	TGTGCCAGCAGCTTACTCGTAACAGGAGGGCTTAAGGACACTGAAGCTTTCTTT
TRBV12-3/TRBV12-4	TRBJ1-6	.	CASSLTANSPLHF	TGTGCCAGCAGTTTGACGGCGAATTCACCCCTCCACTTT
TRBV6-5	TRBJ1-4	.	CASSYSGEKLFF	TGTGCCAGCAGTTACTCGGGGGAAAAACTGTTTTTT
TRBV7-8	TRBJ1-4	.	CASSPRRGAMNEKLFF	TGTGCCAGCAGCCCCCGGAGAGGGGCCATGAATGAAAAACTGTTTTTT
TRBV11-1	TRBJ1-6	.	CASSLARGNSPLHF	TGTGCCAGCAGCTTAGCCAGGGGAAATTCACCCCTCCACTTT
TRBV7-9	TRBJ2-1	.	CASSSTGNEQFF	TGTGCCAGCAGCTCCACGGGCAATGAGCAGTTCTTC
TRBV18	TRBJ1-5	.	CASSPGQPPEPQHF	TGTGCCAGCTCACCAGGACAGCCCCCAGAGCCCCAGCATTTT
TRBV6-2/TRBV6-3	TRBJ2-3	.	CASSYPGETDTQYF	TGTGCCAGCAGTTACCCCGGGGAGACAGATACGCAGTATTTT
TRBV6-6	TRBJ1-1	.	CASSYGASKNTEAFF	TGTGCCAGCAGTTACGGGGCGTCGAAGAACACTGAAGCTTTCTTT
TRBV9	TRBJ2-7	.	CASSLRGGTYEQYF	TGTGCCAGCAGCCTCAGGGGGGGGACCTACGAGCAGTACTTC
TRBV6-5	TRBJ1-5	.	CASSWEGGNQPQHF	TGTGCCAGCAGCTGGGAGGGTGGCAATCAGCCCCAGCATTTT
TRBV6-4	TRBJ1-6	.	CASSRSAFQDSPLHF	TGTGCCAGCAGTCGAAGCGCGTTCCAGGATTCACCCCTCCACTTT
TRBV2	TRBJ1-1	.	CASSERQVLNTEAFF	TGTGCCAGCAGTGAAAGACAGGTCTTGAACACTGAAGCTTTCTTT
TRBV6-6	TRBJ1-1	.	CASRTPVEAFF	TGTGCCAGCCGAACACCGGTCGAAGCTTTCTTT
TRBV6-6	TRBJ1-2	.	CASSYNREAGYTF	TGTGCCAGCAGTTACAACAGGGAGGCTGGCTACACCTTC
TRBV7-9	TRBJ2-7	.	CASSSSSGTPLTYEQYF	TGTGCCAGCAGCTCATCCTCCGGGACACCCCTAACCTACGAGCAGTACTTC
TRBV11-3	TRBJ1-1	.	CASSREQGSDTEAFF	TGTGCCAGCAGCCGCGAGCAGGGGTCGGACACTGAAGCTTTCTTT
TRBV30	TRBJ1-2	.	CAWTPGTGRDYGYTF	TGTGCCTGGACCCCAGGAACAGGGCGCGACTATGGCTACACCTTC
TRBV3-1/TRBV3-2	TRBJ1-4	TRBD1	CASSQNTGGTNEKLFF	TGTGCCAGCAGCCAGAATACAGGGGGGACTAATGAAAAACTGTTTTTT
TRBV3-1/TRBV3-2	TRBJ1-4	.	CASSQQTVTTEKLFF	TGTGCCAGCAGCCAACAGACAGTCACTACGGAAAAACTGTTTTTT
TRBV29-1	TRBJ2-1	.	CSVFTVAEATYNEQFF	TGCAGCGTCTTCACCGTAGCGGAGGCAACCTACAATGAGCAGTTCTTC
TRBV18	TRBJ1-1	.	CASSPAGTSAEAFF	TGTGCCAGCTCACCCGCCGGGACCTCCGCCGAAGCTTTCTTT
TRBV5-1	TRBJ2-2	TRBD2	CASSRLRGGGGTGELFF	TGCGCCAGCAGCAGGCTGCGCGGGGGGGGCGGCACCGGGGAGCTGTTTTTT
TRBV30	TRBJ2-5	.	CAWSSGRQETQYF	TGTGCCTGGAGTTCAGGCCGCCAAGAGACCCAGTACTTC
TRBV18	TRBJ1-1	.	CASSPGTTLNTEAFF	TGTGCCAGCTCACCTGGTACCACTTTGAACACTGAAGCTTTCTTT
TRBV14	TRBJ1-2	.	CASSQTRTPKGYTF	TGTGCCAGCAGCCAAACCCGGACGCCAAAGGGCTACACCTTC
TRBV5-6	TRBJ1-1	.	CASSPYRDTEAFF	TGTGCCAGCAGCCCGTACAGGGACACTGAAGCTTTCTTT
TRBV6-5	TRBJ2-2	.	CASTRGEAGELFF	TGTGCCAGCACCAGGGGGGAGGCCGGGGAGCTGTTTTTT
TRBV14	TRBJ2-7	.	CASSQVQVYEQYF	TGTGCCAGCAGCCAAGTACAGGTCTACGAGCAGTACTTC
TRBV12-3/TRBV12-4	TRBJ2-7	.	CASSFGSGFEQYF	TGTGCCAGCAGTTTCGGGTCTGGTTTCGAGCAGTACTTC
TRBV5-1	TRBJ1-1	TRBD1	CASSFSGTDTEAFF	TGCGCCAGCAGTTTTTCCGGGACAGACACTGAAGCTTTCTTT
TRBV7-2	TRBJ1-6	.	CASSLAAFSPLHF	TGTGCCAGCAGCTTAGCTGCTTTCTCACCCCTCCACTTT
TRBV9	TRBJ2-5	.	CASSVGSGGFRTQYF	TGTGCCAGCAGCGTAGGTTCGGGGGGCTTTCGGACCCAGTACTTC
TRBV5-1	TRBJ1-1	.	CASNVGGMNTEAFF	TGCGCCAGCAATGTAGGAGGCATGAACACTGAAGCTTTCTTT
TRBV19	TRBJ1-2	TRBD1	CASSAGGQGGYGYTF	TGTGCCAGTAGTGCCGGGGGACAGGGGGGCTATGGCTACACCTTC
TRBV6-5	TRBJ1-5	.	CASSLRTDHQPQHF	TGTGCCAGCAGTCTACGGACAGACCATCAGCCCCAGCATTTT
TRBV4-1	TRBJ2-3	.	CASSQEGGAASTDTQYF	TGCGCCAGCAGCCAAGAGGGAGGAGCTGCTAGCACAGATACGCAGTATTTT
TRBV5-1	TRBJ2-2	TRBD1	CASSITGGGNTGELFF	TGCGCCAGCAGCATAACAGGGGGCGGGAACACCGGGGAGCTGTTTTTT
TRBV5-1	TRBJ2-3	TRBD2	CASSLGPGGSTDTQYF	TGCGCCAGCAGCTTGGGACCGGGGGGGAGCACAGATACGCAGTATTTT
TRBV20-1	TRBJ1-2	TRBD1	CSASGAGGRWGEGYTF	TGCAGTGCTAGTGGGGCAGGGGGCAGGTGGGGTGAGGGCTACACCTTC
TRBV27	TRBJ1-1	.	CATFEPRGAFF	TGTGCCACCTTCGAGCCGAGGGGGGCTTTCTTT
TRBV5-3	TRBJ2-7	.	CARSFTYEQYF	TGTGCCAGAAGCTTTACCTACGAGCAGTACTTC
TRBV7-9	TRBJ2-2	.	CASSLQGATGELFF	TGTGCCAGCAGCTTACAGGGAGCCACCGGGGAGCTGTTTTTT
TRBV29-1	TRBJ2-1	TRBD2	CSVDLGTSGNNEQFF	TGCAGCGTTGATCTTGGGACTAGCGGAAACAATGAGCAGTTCTTC